This TCR beta chain was retrieved from a study of T cell changes during pregnancy in multiple sclerosis. Clones were read by immunoSEQ multiplex PCR, and TCRdb kept only the in-frame ones, dropping some. The data contain approximately 50,000 clones, 94% of them singletons. CDR1 and CDR2 from the germline V gene are MDHEN and SYDVKM. With 6 bases removed from V and 1 base from J, the gap between germline ends came to 9 bases. This CDR3 has 13 amino acids. Material: CD4+ T cells from peripheral blood mononuclear cells, obtained in the third trimester of pregnancy. The chain uses TRBV28 and TRBJ1-1, with D possibly being TRBD1 (6 bases). This sequence was found in a female donor with multiple sclerosis, enrolled in a pregnancy study. The CDR3 nucleotides read TGTGCCAGCAGCCAAGGGGGGAACACTGAAGCTTTCTTT. This codes for CASSQGGNTEAFF.